This TCR beta chain was sequenced during a study of T-cell memory formation after mild COVID-19. General study results and limits: Clones shrinking from day 15 to 85 showed even CD4/CD8 mixes; later expanders tilted CD4+. Some clones that responded were present in memory (sampled pre-infection), which suggests cross-reactive memory joined.

TCRdb itself ran the 5' RACE reads through MiXCR, one entry per CDR3 protein. The repertoire has about 120,000 distinct CDR3 sequences, over 20% of them found once; the top ten carry around 40%. This clonotype appeared a few times. Its specificity is not known. Germline CDR1 LNHNV, CDR2 YYDKDF (reference sequence). Trimming shortened V by 6 bases and J by 6 bases, and 9 bases separated the two germline ends. The CDR3 sequence is 12 residues long. The TCR originated in a young man who had mild COVID-19 (a few samples of this study predate the infection). Cell type and time point are not known. Source material: PBMCs or a T cell subset sorted from them (not recorded which). This chain links TRBV15 with TRBJ1-5; D remains unclear. This chain's CDR3 is CATSTRGQPQHF. DNA of the CDR3: TGTGCCACCAGTACTCGGGGTCAGCCCCAGCATTTT.